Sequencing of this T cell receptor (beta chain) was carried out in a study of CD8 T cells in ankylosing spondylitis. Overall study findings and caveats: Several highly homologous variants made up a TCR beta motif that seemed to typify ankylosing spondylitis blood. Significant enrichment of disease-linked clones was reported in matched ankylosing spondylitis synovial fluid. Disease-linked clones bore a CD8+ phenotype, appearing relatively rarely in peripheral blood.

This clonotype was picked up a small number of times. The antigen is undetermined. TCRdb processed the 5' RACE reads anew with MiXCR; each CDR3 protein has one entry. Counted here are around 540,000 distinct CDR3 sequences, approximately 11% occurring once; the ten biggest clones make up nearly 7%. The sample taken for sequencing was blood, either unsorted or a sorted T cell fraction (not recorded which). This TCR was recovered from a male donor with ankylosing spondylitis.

CDR3 DNA: TGTGCCAGCAAGCGCAGGTATAGAAATGAGCAGTTCTTC. The encoded protein is CASKRRYRNEQFF. The chain carries TRBV2 and TRBJ2-1; D ambiguous. CDR3 length equals 13 residues. Trimming removed 7 bases at V and 7 bases at J, with 14 bases between. CDR1 SNHLY and CDR2 FYNNEI come from the germline V gene.